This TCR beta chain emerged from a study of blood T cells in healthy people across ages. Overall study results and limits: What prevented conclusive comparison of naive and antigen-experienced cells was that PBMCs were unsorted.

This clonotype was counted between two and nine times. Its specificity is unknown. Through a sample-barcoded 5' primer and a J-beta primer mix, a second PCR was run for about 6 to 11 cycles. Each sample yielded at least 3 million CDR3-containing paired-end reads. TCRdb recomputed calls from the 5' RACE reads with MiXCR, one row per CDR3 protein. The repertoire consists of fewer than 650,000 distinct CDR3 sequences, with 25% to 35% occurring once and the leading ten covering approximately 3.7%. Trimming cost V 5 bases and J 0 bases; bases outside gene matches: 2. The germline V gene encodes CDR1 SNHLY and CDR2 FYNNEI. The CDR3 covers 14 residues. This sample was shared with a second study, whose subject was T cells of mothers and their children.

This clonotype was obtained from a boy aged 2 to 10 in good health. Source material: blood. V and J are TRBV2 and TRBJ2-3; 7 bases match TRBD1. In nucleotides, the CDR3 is TGTGCCAGCAGTAGGGGGCGGAGCACAGATACGCAGTATTTT. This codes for CASSRGRSTDTQYF. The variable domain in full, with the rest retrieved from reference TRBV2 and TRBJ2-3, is EPEVTQTPSHQVTQMGQEVILRCVPISNHLYFYWYRQILGQKVEFLVSFYNNEISEKSEIFDDQFSVERPDGSNFTLKIRSTKLEDSAMYFCASSRGRSTDTQYFGPGTRLTVL.